Ten or more counts support the clone carrying this T cell receptor (beta chain). The antigen remains unidentified. These data belong to a study of T-cell memory formation after mild COVID-19. General study results and limits: Some SARS-CoV-2-responding clones were already detected in memory before infection.

TCRdb re-called the 5' RACE reads with MiXCR, one entry per CDR3 protein. In the table there are about 310,000 distinct CDR3 sequences, around a sixth of which are singletons. This CDR3 comprises 15 residues. With 6 bases removed from V and 8 bases from J, the gap between germline ends came to 20 bases. CDR1 MNHEY and CDR2 SVGEGT come from the germline V gene. The sample comprised PBMCs or a T cell subset sorted from them (not recorded which). The origin of this receptor is a man between 18 and 35 years old who had mild COVID-19 (a few samples of this study predate the infection). Cell type and time point are not known. The chain recombines TRBV6-2 or TRBV6-3 with TRBJ2-1; tentative D call: TRBD2 (6 bases). The CDR3 spells CASSLNPDWGDEQFF. CDR3 bases: TGTGCCAGCAGCTTGAATCCCGACTGGGGGGATGAGCAGTTCTTC.